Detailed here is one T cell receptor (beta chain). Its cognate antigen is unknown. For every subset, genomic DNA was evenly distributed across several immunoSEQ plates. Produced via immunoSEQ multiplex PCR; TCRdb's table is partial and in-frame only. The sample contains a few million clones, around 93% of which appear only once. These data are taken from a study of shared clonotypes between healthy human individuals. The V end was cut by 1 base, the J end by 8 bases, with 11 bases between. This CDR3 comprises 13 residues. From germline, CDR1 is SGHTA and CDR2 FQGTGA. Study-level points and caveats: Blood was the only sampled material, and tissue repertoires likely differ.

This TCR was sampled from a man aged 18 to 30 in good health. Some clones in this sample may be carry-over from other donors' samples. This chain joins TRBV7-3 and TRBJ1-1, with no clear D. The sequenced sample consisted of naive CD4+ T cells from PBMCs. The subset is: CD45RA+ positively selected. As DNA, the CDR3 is TGTGCCAGCAGCTTAAACCTGGGAGCAGAAGCTTTCTTT. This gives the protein CASSLNLGAEAFF.